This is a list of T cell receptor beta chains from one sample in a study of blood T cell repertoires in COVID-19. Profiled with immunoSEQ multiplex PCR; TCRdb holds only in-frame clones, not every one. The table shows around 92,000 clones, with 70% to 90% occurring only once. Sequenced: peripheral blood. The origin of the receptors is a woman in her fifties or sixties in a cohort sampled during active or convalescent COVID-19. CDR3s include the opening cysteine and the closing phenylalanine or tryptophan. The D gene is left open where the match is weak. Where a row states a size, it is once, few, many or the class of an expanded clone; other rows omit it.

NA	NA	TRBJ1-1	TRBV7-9	TGTGCCAGCAGTGGGGGGGTTACCACTGAAGCTTTCTTT	CASSGGVTTEAFF
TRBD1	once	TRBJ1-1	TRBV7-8	TGTGCCAGCAGCTTGGGACAGGGTACCACTGAAGCTTTCTTT	CASSLGQGTTEAFF
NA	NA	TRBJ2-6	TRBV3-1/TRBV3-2	TGTGCCAGCAGCCAAGATCTGGGGAGCTCTGGGGCCAACGTCCTGACTTTC	CASSQDLGSSGANVLTF
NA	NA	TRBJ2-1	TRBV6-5	TGTGCCAGCACAGAACTAGCCTCCTTTGACAATGAGCAGTTCTTC	CASTELASFDNEQFF
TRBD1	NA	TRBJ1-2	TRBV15	TGTGCCACCAGGCGGGACAGGGGATCTAACTATGGCTACACCTTC	CATRRDRGSNYGYTF
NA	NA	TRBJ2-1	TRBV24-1	TGTGCCACCAGTGATCCCGGGAACAATGAGCAGTTCTTC	CATSDPGNNEQFF
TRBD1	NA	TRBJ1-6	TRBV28	TGTGCCAGCAGTTTCACAGGGGAGAATTCACCCCTCCACTTT	CASSFTGENSPLHF
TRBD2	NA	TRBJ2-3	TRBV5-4	TGTGCCAGCAGCCAAGCGGGAGGAGATACGCAGTATTTT	CASSQAGGDTQYF
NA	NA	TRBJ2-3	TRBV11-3	TGTGCCAGCAGCTTGAAGGGGGTCGAACGGGAAGCGGATACGCAGTATTTT	CASSLKGVEREADTQYF
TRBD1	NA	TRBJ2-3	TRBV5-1	TGCGCCAGCAGCTATCAGGGGGCGGGAGATACGCAGTATTTT	CASSYQGAGDTQYF
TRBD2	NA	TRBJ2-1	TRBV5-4	TGTGCCAGCAGTAGACTAGCGGGAGGGCGTAACAATGAGCAGTTCTTC	CASSRLAGGRNNEQFF
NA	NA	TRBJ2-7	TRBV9	TGTGCCAGCAGCGTAGGGCCCTACGGAGGTTCCTACGAGCAGTACTTC	CASSVGPYGGSYEQYF
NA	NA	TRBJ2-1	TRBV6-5	TGTGCCAGCAGTCTGGGACTCGCGCCTTACAATGAGCAGTTCTTC	CASSLGLAPYNEQFF
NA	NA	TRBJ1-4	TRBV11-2	TGTGCCAGCAGACCGACAGGTTCTAATGAAAAACTGTTTTTT	CASRPTGSNEKLFF
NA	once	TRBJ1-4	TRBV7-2	TGTGCCAGCAGCAGGGGCCAAAGTGAAAAACTGTTTTTT	CASSRGQSEKLFF
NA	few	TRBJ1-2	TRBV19	TGTGCCAGTAGTATAGGCGGGGGCAGGAATTATGGCTACACCTTC	CASSIGGGRNYGYTF
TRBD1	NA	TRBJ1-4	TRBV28	TGTGCCAGCAGCGCACAGGGGGAGAATGAAAAACTGTTTTTT	CASSAQGENEKLFF
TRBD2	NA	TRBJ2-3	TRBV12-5	TGTGCTAGTGGTAAAGGACTAGCGGGAGGGCCTGGTACGCAGTATTTT	CASGKGLAGGPGTQYF
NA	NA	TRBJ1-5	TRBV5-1	TGCGCCAGCAGCTTGAAGGGAGAGCATAGCAATCAGCCCCAGCATTTT	CASSLKGEHSNQPQHF
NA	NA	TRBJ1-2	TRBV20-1	TGCAGTGCTACCAGGGTATATGGCTACACCTTC	CSATRVYGYTF
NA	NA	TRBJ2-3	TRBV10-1	TGCGCCACCGCCCCCAGGAGCACAGATACGCAGTATTTT	CATAPRSTDTQYF
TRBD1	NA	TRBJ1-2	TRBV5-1	TGCGCCAGCAGCTCGACAGGGGCTGGTAACTATGGCTACACCTTC	CASSSTGAGNYGYTF
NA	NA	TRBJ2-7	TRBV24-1	TGTGCCACCAGTGACCCAAAGGAGCCCTACGAGCAGTACTTC	CATSDPKEPYEQYF
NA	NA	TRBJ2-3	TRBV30	TGTGCCTGGAGTGTACTCCCGGGGGGCCGCACAGATACGCAGTATTTT	CAWSVLPGGRTDTQYF
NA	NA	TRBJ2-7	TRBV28	TGTGCCAGCAGTCCCTCCGGGCTAGCGTCTTACGAGCAGTACTTC	CASSPSGLASYEQYF
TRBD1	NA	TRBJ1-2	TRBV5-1	TGCGCCAGCAGCTTCGGGGACAGGGGCTGGGATGGCTACACCTTC	CASSFGDRGWDGYTF
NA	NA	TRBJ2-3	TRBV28	TGTGCCAGCAGTGGCCTGGGACTCCTCCTTTCAACAGATACGCAGTATTTT	CASSGLGLLLSTDTQYF
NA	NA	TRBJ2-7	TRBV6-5	TGTGCCAGCAGTTACTCGGTACGGTACTCCTACGAGCAGTACTTC	CASSYSVRYSYEQYF
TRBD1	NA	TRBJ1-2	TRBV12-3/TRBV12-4	TGTGCCAGCAGTCAGGGGGTCGGCTATGGCTACACCTTC	CASSQGVGYGYTF
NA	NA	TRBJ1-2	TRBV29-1	TGCAGCGTGCCCCGGGACTCCTATGGCTACACCTTC	CSVPRDSYGYTF
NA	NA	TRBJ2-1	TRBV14	TGTGCCAGCAGCCAGCTCTCCCCCGGTGAGCAGTTCTTC	CASSQLSPGEQFF
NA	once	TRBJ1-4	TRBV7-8	TGTGCCAGCAGCCCAGGTAGACGGTTTAATGAAAAACTGTTTTTT	CASSPGRRFNEKLFF
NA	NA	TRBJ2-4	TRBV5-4	TGTGCCAGCAGTCCGGACAGAACCCTAGCCAAAAACATTCAGTACTTC	CASSPDRTLAKNIQYF
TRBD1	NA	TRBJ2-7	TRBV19	TGTGCCAGTAGTATAAAACAGGGGGAATACGAGCAGTACTTC	CASSIKQGEYEQYF
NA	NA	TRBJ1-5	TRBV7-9	TGTGCCAGCAGCTTAGCGGAGAGGGGGAATCAGCCCCAGCATTTT	CASSLAERGNQPQHF
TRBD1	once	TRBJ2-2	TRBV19	TGTGCCAGTAGTATCCTGGGACAGTTCGGGACCGGGGAGCTGTTTTTT	CASSILGQFGTGELFF
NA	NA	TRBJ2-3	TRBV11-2	TGTGCCAGCAGCTTAGATCACGGGGTAGATACGCAGTATTTT	CASSLDHGVDTQYF
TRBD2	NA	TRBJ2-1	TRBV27	TGTGCCAGCAGTTTGACCGGGGGGGGTTCCTACAATGAGCAGTTCTTC	CASSLTGGGSYNEQFF
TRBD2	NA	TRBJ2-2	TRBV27	TGTGCCAGCAGTTTGGGGCTAGCGGGAGATCACGGGGAGCTGTTTTTT	CASSLGLAGDHGELFF
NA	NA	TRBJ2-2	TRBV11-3	TGTGCCAGCAGCGGGAGGACGAACACCGGGGAGCTGTTTTTT	CASSGRTNTGELFF
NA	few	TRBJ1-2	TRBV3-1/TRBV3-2	TGTGCCAGCAGCCAAGAGACAGCCTATGGCTACACCTTC	CASSQETAYGYTF
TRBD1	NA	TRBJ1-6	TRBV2	TGTGCCAGCAGTTCAGGACAGGGGGCGCATTCACCCCTCCACTTT	CASSSGQGAHSPLHF
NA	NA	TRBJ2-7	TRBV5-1	TGCGCCAGCAGCTTTGGCAGGGGAAGTTTCGAGCAGTACTTC	CASSFGRGSFEQYF
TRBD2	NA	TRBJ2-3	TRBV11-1	TGTGCCAGCAGCCGGACTAGCGGGAGCACAGATACGCAGTATTTT	CASSRTSGSTDTQYF
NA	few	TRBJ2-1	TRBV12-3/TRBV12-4	TGTGCCAGCAGTTTGAACCTCCGGGGTGAGCAGTTCTTC	CASSLNLRGEQFF
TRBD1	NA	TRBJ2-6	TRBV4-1	TGCGCCAGCAGCCATCCCCCCGACAGGGGCGACTCTGGGGCCAACGTCCTGACTTTC	CASSHPPDRGDSGANVLTF
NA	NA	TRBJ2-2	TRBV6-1	TGTGCCAGCAGTGAAAGGTTTCGGGGAGTAGGAACCGGGGAGCTGTTTTTT	CASSERFRGVGTGELFF
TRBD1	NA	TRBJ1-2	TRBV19	TGTGCCAGTAGTACCAACAGGGGCAACTATGGCTACACCTTC	CASSTNRGNYGYTF
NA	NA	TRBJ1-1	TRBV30	TGTGCCTGGAGGGCCGGGGGGTTGAACACTGAAGCTTTCTTT	CAWRAGGLNTEAFF
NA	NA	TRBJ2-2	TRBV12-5	TGTGCTAGTGGTCCCCCCCCACGGTACTCGAACACCGGGGAGCTGTTTTTT	CASGPPPRYSNTGELFF
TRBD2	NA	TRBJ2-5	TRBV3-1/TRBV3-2	TGTGCCAGCAGCCAAGACGGGACGGGGGGGCGCGCAGAGACCCAGTACTTC	CASSQDGTGGRAETQYF
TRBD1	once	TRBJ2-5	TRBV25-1	TGTGCCAGCACCGACAGGGGTAGAGGAGAGACCCAGTACTTC	CASTDRGRGETQYF
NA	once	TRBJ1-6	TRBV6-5	TGTGCCACCACCAGGGGACTAGGTAATTCACCCCTCCACTTT	CATTRGLGNSPLHF
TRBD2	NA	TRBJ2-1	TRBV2	TGTGCCAGGACTAGCGGGAGTAGTCCCAATGAGCAGTTCTTC	CARTSGSSPNEQFF
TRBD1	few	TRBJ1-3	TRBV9	TGTGCCAGCGACAGGGGGCTGGGAAACACCATATATTTT	CASDRGLGNTIYF